The rows below give T cell receptor beta chains drawn from one sample of a study of Ad26.COV2.S vaccination and SARS-CoV-2 variants. Profiling relied on immunoSEQ multiplex PCR, and the TCRdb table lists in-frame clones only, not all of them. The sample consists of 300,000 to 350,000 clones, around 84% of them appearing once. The material was peripheral blood, obtained in a trial of Ad26.COV2.S vaccine versus placebo. All receptors derive from a person between 18 and 65 years old who received the Ad26.COV2.S COVID-19 vaccine or a placebo. The conserved cysteine and the conserved F or W are not part of the CDR3 here. Each record gives: D gene, J gene, clone size, V gene, CDR3 protein. A D gene is named only where the DNA matches it firmly. Not all rows give a size; the values are once, few, many and, for expanded clones, a class.

D: NA; J: TRBJ2-7; size: few; V: TRBV5-1; CDR3: ASSLNRDYEQY
D: TRBD1; J: TRBJ1-2; size: NA; V: TRBV7-8; CDR3: ASSSDRVTYGYT
D: TRBD2; J: TRBJ2-1; size: NA; V: TRBV10-3; CDR3: AISISGGGNEQF
D: NA; J: TRBJ2-3; size: NA; V: TRBV7-9; CDR3: ASSRQTTVTDTQY
D: NA; J: TRBJ1-1; size: NA; V: TRBV4-3; CDR3: ASSQNYGGSRNTEAF
D: NA; J: TRBJ2-3; size: NA; V: TRBV12-3/TRBV12-4; CDR3: ASTDVGTDTQY
D: NA; J: TRBJ2-3; size: NA; V: TRBV29-1; CDR3: SGLGSSTDTQY
D: TRBD1; J: TRBJ1-1; size: NA; V: TRBV7-2; CDR3: ASSSQQGRRDGAF
D: NA; J: TRBJ1-1; size: NA; V: TRBV19; CDR3: ASSPDISNTEAF
D: TRBD1; J: TRBJ2-1; size: NA; V: TRBV2; CDR3: ASRGQGRGEQF